This T cell receptor beta chain is drawn from a study of cytomegalovirus exposure and HLA in healthy donors. Study details: About 79% of 398 genotyped donors fell in the Caucasian-associated ancestry cluster. Study results and caveats: At a 0.05 false discovery rate, a later analysis found some 18,000 TCR beta sequences to be associated with HLA alleles. The authors later found most CMV-associated TCR beta chains appeared HLA-restricted.

Trimming took off 6 bases at V and 7 bases at J, with 10 bases between the two ends. Per germline, CDR1 MNHEY and CDR2 SMNVEV (reference sequence). The CDR3 totals 11 residues. Both 60 Vbeta primers and 13 Jbeta primers went into the PCR. Data came from immunoSEQ multiplex PCR; TCRdb stores just in-frame clones and leaves some out. The profile shows over 100,000 clones, about three quarters of them singletons. This clone was recorded only once. Its specificity is not known. This TCR came from a woman in her twenties or thirties in good health and CMV-seropositive. The sample taken for sequencing was PBMCs. J is TRBJ2-7 and V is TRBV27, with D possibly matching TRBD1 (5 bases). As DNA, the CDR3 is TGTGCCAGCAGCTGGGCAGGGGAGCAGTACTTC. Translating it yields CASSWAGEQYF.